The present TCR beta chain was sequenced within a study of multiple sclerosis patients with progressive multifocal leukoencephalopathy. In regard to this clone: The antigen remains undetermined.

The CDR3 sequence is 15 residues long. The V gene's germline CDR1 is SEHNR and CDR2 FQNEAQ (reference sequence). V trimming: 5 bases; J trimming: 3 bases; junction bases outside the gene matches: 7. Notes on the study in general: The findings' link to JC virus versus immunocompromise remained uncertain.

This table comes from immunoSEQ multiplex PCR, and its TCRdb copy is limited to in-frame clones, with some not included. The data show roughly 30,000 clones, roughly 91% seen once. The sample's time point: before natalizumab initiation. The J gene is TRBJ2-5, the V gene TRBV7-9, with 9 bases that match TRBD1. Sample: PBMCs. The receptor comes from a human donor with multiple sclerosis. CDR3 in amino acids: CASSAPDRGEETQYF. CDR3 coding DNA: TGTGCCAGCAGCGCCCCCGACAGGGGGGAAGAGACCCAGTACTTC.